These 26 T cell receptor beta chains were sequenced from one sample in a study of T cell responses to AZD1222 COVID-19 vaccine. Data came from immunoSEQ multiplex PCR; TCRdb stores just in-frame clones and leaves some out. The sample contains roughly 75,000 clones, 80% to 90% of which appear only once. The sample was peripheral blood, taken 28 days after the second AZD1222 dose. The receptors originated from an adult who received the AZD1222 COVID-19 vaccine.

The chain recombines TRBV5-4 with TRBJ1-1, with D perhaps matching TRBD1 (5 bases). Germline loops: CDR1 SGHNT, CDR2 YYREEE (reference sequence). Trimming left V 4 bases short and J 1 base short, with 8 bases between. This CDR3 is built from 13 residues. DNA for the CDR3: TGTGCCAGCAGCGTTGACAGGAACACTGAAGCTTTCTTT. Translated, it gives CASSVDRNTEAFF.

This chain joins TRBV9 and TRBJ1-3; a possible D gene is TRBD1 (5 bases). The CDR3 covers 12 residues. The germline V gene encodes CDR1 SGDLS and CDR2 YYNGEE. V lost 8 bases, J lost 0 bases, and 6 bases lay in between. CDR3 in DNA: TGTGCCAGTAGGGGCTCTGGAAACACCATATATTTT. Its protein is CASRGSGNTIYF. The variable domain in full, with the rest retrieved from reference TRBV9 and TRBJ1-3, is DSGVTQTPKHLITATGQRVTLRCSPRSGDLSVYWYQQSLDQGLQFLIQYYNGEERAKGNILERFSAQQFPDLHSELNLSSLELGDSALYFCASRGSGNTIYFGEGSWLTVV.

This clone showed up just a few times. This sequence joins TRBV5-1 and TRBJ1-5; 8 nucleotides align to TRBD1. Per germline, CDR1 SGHRS and CDR2 YFSETQ. V dropped 0 bases and J dropped 0; count of bases not matched to a gene: 17. The CDR3 extends over 21 amino acids. CDR3 residues: CASSLARTHDRGHSSNQPQHF. The CDR3 DNA sequence: TGCGCCAGCAGCTTGGCTCGGACTCATGACAGGGGTCACAGTAGCAATCAGCCCCAGCATTTT.

The chain recombines TRBV7-2 with TRBJ2-7; 7 bases fit TRBD2. Germline V CDR1 and CDR2: SGHTA, FQGNSA. This CDR3 is built from 14 residues. With 8 bases clipped from V and 0 bases from J, the junction kept 7 bases outside the gene matches. CDR3 nucleotide sequence: TGTGCCAGCTTACCTGGCGGGAGCTCCTACGAGCAGTACTTC. Protein: CASLPGGSSYEQYF.

The chain has TRBV5-1 and TRBJ2-7, with 8 nucleotides matching TRBD2. The V and J ends lost 0 bases and 2 bases, in that order; junction bases with no gene match: 4. The CDR3 length is 15 residues. Germline V gene lookup returns CDR1 SGHRS and CDR2 YFSETQ. The CDR3 nucleotides are TGCGCCAGCAGCTTGGACAGCGGGGGACCCTACGAGCAGTACTTC. It encodes CASSLDSGGPYEQYF.

This chain links TRBV3-1 (or the pseudogene TRBV3-2) with TRBJ1-2; D not certain. Trimming stripped 5 bases from V and 7 bases from J, with 17 bases between. This CDR3 has 14 amino acids. Per germline, CDR1 LGHDT and CDR2 YNNKEL (reference sequence). CDR3 DNA sequence: TGTGCCAGCAGCGACTTCAGCGGTTCAGTTGGCTACACCTTC. Translated, it gives CASSDFSGSVGYTF.

The chain has TRBV10-3 and TRBJ1-5, with D perhaps matching TRBD1 (5 bases). This CDR3 is built from 13 residues. The germline CDR1 and CDR2 sequences are ENHRY and SYGVKD. Between the trimmed V and J ends, which lost 2 bases and 4 bases, there was a span of 6 bases. For the CDR3, the DNA is TGTGCCATCAGTGAGAACAGGAATCAGCCCCAGCATTTT. It translates to CAISENRNQPQHF.

The CDR3 protein is CASSWTSGETQYF. CDR3 DNA: TGTGCCAGCAGTTGGACTAGCGGAGAGACCCAGTACTTC. This rearrangement joins TRBV6-2 or TRBV6-3 to TRBJ2-5; the match to TRBD2 covers 10 bases. Germline V gene lookup returns CDR1 MNHEY and CDR2 SVGEGT. Unmatched junction bases numbered 0, after V lost 4 bases and J lost 4 bases. The CDR3 sequence is 13 residues long.

The chain recombines TRBV6-5 with TRBJ1-4; D is undetermined. From germline, CDR1 is MNHEY and CDR2 SVGAGI. This CDR3 is built from 13 residues. Trimming took off 6 bases at V and 0 bases at J, with 5 bases between the two ends. This chain's CDR3 is CASRLATNEKLFF. Written as DNA, the CDR3 is TGTGCCAGCAGGCTTGCAACTAATGAAAAACTGTTTTTT.

The chain uses TRBV6-4 and TRBJ2-7; TRBD2 matches at 12 bases. The CDR3 length is 17 residues. The germline gives CDR1 MRHNA, CDR2 SNTAGT. The V segment lost 1 base and the J segment 0 bases; nucleotides outside the gene matches: 4. CDR3 loop: CASSDWLAGGSSYEQYF. CDR3 nucleotide sequence: TGTGCCAGCAGTGACTGGCTAGCGGGGGGGAGCTCCTACGAGCAGTACTTC.

The V gene is TRBV7-3, the J gene TRBJ2-3; 11 positions agree with TRBD2. V gave up 2 bases and J gave up 4 bases; unmatched junction bases: 5. The CDR3 is 16 residues long. Germline V lookup: CDR1 SGHTA, CDR2 FQGTGA. The chain's CDR3 is CASSLLAGGQSDTQYF. The CDR3 bases are TGTGCCAGCAGCTTATTAGCGGGGGGGCAGTCAGATACGCAGTATTTT.

V is TRBV5-1 and J is TRBJ2-7; tentatively, D is TRBD1 (5 bases). V gave up 1 base and J gave up 5 bases, with 16 bases separating them. This CDR3 contains 15 residues. CDR1 and CDR2 (germline): SGHRS, YFSETQ. The CDR3 DNA reads TGCGCCAGCAGCTTGCAGGGAACGATAGGCGACGAGCAGTACTTC. This encodes CASSLQGTIGDEQYF.

This clone was picked up one time. The V call is TRBV5-1, the J call TRBJ2-4; tentatively, D is TRBD2 (5 bases). Per germline, CDR1 SGHRS and CDR2 YFSETQ. V lost 0 bases and J lost 3, with 10 bases in between. The CDR3 extends over 15 amino acids. CDR3 in DNA: TGCGCCAGCAGCTTGGATGGCGGGTTCAAAAACATTCAGTACTTC. Its protein product is CASSLDGGFKNIQYF.

The gene calls are TRBV27 and TRBJ2-7; 7 positions match TRBD2. In germline, CDR1 is MNHEY, CDR2 SMNVEV (reference sequence). J was trimmed by 5 bases and V by 5 bases; bases with no gene match: 9. The CDR3 contains 14 residues. The CDR3 bases are TGTGCCAGCAGTCCGGGGGTCGGGGGGAACGAGCAGTACTTC. Residues: CASSPGVGGNEQYF.

The chain couples TRBV11-2 to TRBJ2-7; D assignment may be TRBD1 or TRBD2 (5 bases each). V lost 5 bases to trimming and J lost 6 bases, with 17 bases between them. This CDR3 has 14 amino acids. The germline CDR1 and CDR2 sequences are SGHAT and FQNNGV. As DNA, the CDR3 is TGTGCCAGCAGCGTGGGACCGTACCCCCGCGAGCAGTACTTC. It translates to CASSVGPYPREQYF.

CDR3 in amino acids: CASSQGPSTYEQYF. The CDR3 bases are TGTGCCAGCAGTCAAGGACCTAGCACCTACGAGCAGTACTTC. This sequence joins TRBV27 and TRBJ2-7; TRBD2 might be the D (5 bases). The CDR3 consists of 14 residues. V was clipped by 5 bases and J by 2 bases, with 13 bases between them. Germline CDR1 reads MNHEY; CDR2 reads SMNVEV (reference sequence).

The chain has TRBV4-1 and TRBJ1-4; D is unclear. Looked up from germline, CDR1 is MGHRA and CDR2 is YSYEKL. Trimming took off 4 bases at V and 5 bases at J, with 11 bases between the two ends. This CDR3 has 14 amino acids. CDR3 nucleotides: TGCGCCAGCAGCCTTGTTTTAGGGAATGAAAAACTGTTTTTT. Amino acids: CASSLVLGNEKLFF.

The J gene is TRBJ2-3, the V gene TRBV5-8; 7 bases match TRBD2. J was trimmed by 2 bases and V by 0 bases; bases with no gene match: 3. The CDR3 runs to 15 residues. The germline V gene encodes CDR1 SGHTS and CDR2 YDEGEE. The CDR3 sequence: CASSLVRDYTDTQYF. The CDR3 DNA reads as TGTGCCAGCAGCTTGGTCCGGGACTACACAGATACGCAGTATTTT. The whole variable domain, filled in from reference TRBV5-8 and TRBJ2-3, reads EAGVTQSPTHLIKTRGQQATLRCSPISGHTSVYWYQQALGLGLQFLLWYDEGEERNRGNFPPRFSGRQFPNYSSELNVNALELEDSALYLCASSLVRDYTDTQYFGPGTRLTVL.

This chain uses TRBV28 with TRBJ1-2, with D perhaps TRBD1 (6 bases). The CDR3 covers 14 residues. In germline, CDR1 is MDHEN, CDR2 SYDVKM. V was pared by 5 bases and J by 8 bases, with 18 bases between. The CDR3 DNA reads TGTGCCAGCAGTCTGACCGACAGGCTAAACGGCTACACCTTC. Translating gives CASSLTDRLNGYTF.

About this clone: Other DNA sequences within the sample encode an identical CDR3. V gene TRBV18 combines with J gene TRBJ1-4, with D uncertain. Germline CDR1 KGHSH, CDR2 LQKENI. This CDR3 region has 15 residues. Between the trimmed V and J ends, which lost 3 bases and 0 bases, there was a span of 8 bases. CDR3 nucleotide sequence: TGTGCCAGCTCACCGTCGGGCGCAACTAATGAAAAACTGTTTTTT. Translation: CASSPSGATNEKLFF.

This sequence joins TRBV6-1 and TRBJ1-1, with a possible D match to TRBD1 (6 bases). This CDR3 comprises 16 residues. Between the trimmed V and J ends, which lost 4 bases and 1 base, there was a span of 16 bases. Germline lookup yields CDR1 MNHNS and CDR2 SASEGT. CDR3 nucleotides: TGTGCCAGCAGTGGGAATCAGGGGATGTCGAACACTGAAGCTTTCTTT. Translated, it gives CASSGNQGMSNTEAFF.

The rearrangement links TRBV27 to TRBJ1-2; D is ambiguous. Per germline, CDR1 MNHEY and CDR2 SMNVEV (reference sequence). This CDR3 region has 15 residues. V was trimmed by 5 bases and J by 3 bases, leaving 16 bases between them. The CDR3 DNA reads TGTGCCAGCAGTCAACGCGGACTTCGGGACTATGGCTACACCTTC. This sequence encodes CASSQRGLRDYGYTF.

This chain uses TRBV7-8 with TRBJ1-2, with 7 bases fitting TRBD1. The CDR3 spans 14 residues. The J segment lost 5 bases and the V segment lost 5 bases, leaving 8 bases of the junction unmatched. Germline values: CDR1 SGHVS, CDR2 FQNEAQ. The CDR3 region is CASSRGGSLYGYTF. The CDR3 DNA reads as TGTGCCAGCAGCCGAGGGGGCAGTTTGTATGGCTACACCTTC.

This CDR3 is CASSPRPGRLNTEAFF. In DNA form, the CDR3 reads TGTGCCAGCAGCCCCCGGCCGGGCAGATTGAACACTGAAGCTTTCTTT. The chain couples TRBV7-9 to TRBJ1-1; D gene ambiguous. CDR1 SEHNR and CDR2 FQNEAQ come from the germline V gene (reference sequence). V was clipped by 5 bases and J by 0 bases, with 16 bases between them. The CDR3 has 16 residues.

The chain combines TRBV9 with TRBJ1-1; D not certain. Germline loops: CDR1 SGDLS, CDR2 YYNGEE. V was clipped by 4 bases and J by 1 base, with 8 bases between them. The CDR3 is made up of 13 amino acids. The CDR3 is CASSTTQNTEAFF. The CDR3 bases are TGTGCCAGCAGCACCACACAGAACACTGAAGCTTTCTTT.

This chain links TRBV3-1 (or the pseudogene TRBV3-2) with TRBJ1-6, with D uncertain. The CDR3 contains 12 residues. Germline CDR1 is LGHDT and CDR2 is YNNKEL (reference sequence). Trimming pared 3 bases from V and 7 bases from J, leaving 4 bases between. CDR3 region: CASSHLNSPLHF. DNA of the CDR3: TGTGCCAGCAGCCATTTGAATTCACCCCTCCACTTT.